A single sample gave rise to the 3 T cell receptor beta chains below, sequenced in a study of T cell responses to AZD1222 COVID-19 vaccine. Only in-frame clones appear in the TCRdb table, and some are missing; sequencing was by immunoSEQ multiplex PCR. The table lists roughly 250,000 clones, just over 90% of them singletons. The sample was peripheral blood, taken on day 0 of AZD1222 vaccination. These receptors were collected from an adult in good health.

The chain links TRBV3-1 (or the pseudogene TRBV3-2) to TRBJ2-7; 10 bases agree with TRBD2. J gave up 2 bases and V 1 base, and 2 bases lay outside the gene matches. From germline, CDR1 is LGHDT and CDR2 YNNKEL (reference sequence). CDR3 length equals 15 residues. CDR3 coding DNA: TGTGCCAGCAGCCAAGCAACTAGCGGGGCCTACGAGCAGTACTTC. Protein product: CASSQATSGAYEQYF.

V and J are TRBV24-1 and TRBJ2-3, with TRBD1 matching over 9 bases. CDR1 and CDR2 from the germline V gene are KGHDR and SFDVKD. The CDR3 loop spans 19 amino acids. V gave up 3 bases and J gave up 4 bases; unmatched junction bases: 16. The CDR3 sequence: CATSDPAPGTGMRADTQYF. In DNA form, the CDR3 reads TGTGCCACCAGTGATCCTGCCCCCGGGACAGGGATGAGGGCAGATACGCAGTATTTT.

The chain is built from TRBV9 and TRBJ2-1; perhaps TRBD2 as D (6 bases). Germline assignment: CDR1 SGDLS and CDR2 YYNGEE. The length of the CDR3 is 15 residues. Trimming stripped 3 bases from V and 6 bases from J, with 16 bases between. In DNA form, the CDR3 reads TGTGCCAGCAGCGCCCCGGGACTCACTTTCAATGAGCAGTTCTTC. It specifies CASSAPGLTFNEQFF.